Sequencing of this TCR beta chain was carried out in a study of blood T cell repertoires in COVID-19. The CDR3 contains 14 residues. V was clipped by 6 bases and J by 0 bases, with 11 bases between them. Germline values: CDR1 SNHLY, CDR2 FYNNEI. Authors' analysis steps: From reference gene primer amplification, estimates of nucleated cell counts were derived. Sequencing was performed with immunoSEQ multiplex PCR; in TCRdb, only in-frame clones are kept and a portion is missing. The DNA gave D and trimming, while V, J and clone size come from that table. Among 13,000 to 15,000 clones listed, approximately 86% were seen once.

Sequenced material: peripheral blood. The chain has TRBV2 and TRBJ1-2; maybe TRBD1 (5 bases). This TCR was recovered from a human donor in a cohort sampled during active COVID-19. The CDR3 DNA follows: TGTGCCAGCAGCACAACAGGAGCTAACTATGGCTACACCTTC. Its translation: CASSTTGANYGYTF. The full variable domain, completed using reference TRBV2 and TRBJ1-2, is EPEVTQTPSHQVTQMGQEVILRCVPISNHLYFYWYRQILGQKVEFLVSFYNNEISEKSEIFDDQFSVERPDGSNFTLKIRSTKLEDSAMYFCASSTTGANYGYTFGSGTRLTVV.